One sample yielded the 26 T cell receptor beta chains listed below, sequenced in a study of T cell clones after liver transplantation. Clones were sequenced by immunoSEQ multiplex PCR, and TCRdb holds only the in-frame ones, with some missing. The sample records about 24,000 clones, roughly 69% being singletons. The sample in question was CD4+ T cells from blood, obtained before liver transplant. The receptors were sampled from a human donor who received a liver transplant.

This clone appeared a single time. The chain recombines TRBV4-3 with TRBJ2-3; D gene uncertain. Per germline, CDR1 LGHNA and CDR2 YSLEER. The CDR3 length is 15 residues. The V gene lost 1 base and the J gene lost 2 bases, with 10 bases spanning the gap. CDR3 sequence: CASSQGSRNTDTQYF. CDR3 nucleotides: TGCGCCAGCAGCCAAGGTTCGCGGAACACAGATACGCAGTATTTT.

The chain links TRBV10-1 to TRBJ1-2; D uncertain. V was trimmed by 3 bases and J by 4 bases, leaving 9 bases between them. This CDR3 has 13 residues. Germline V gives CDR1 WNHNN, CDR2 SYGVQD (reference sequence). The CDR3 nucleotides are TGCGCCAGCAGTGATGGGAGTCCCTATGGCTACACCTTC. Translating gives CASSDGSPYGYTF.

This clone turned up a few times. The rearrangement uses TRBV6-1 and TRBJ1-2; unclear D gene. Germline CDR1 is MNHNS and CDR2 is SASEGT. V was cut by 0 bases and J by 0 bases, with 8 bases left in between. The CDR3 is 15 residues long. The CDR3, as DNA: TGTGCCAGCAGTGAAGCGGCACCTCCTAACTATGGCTACACCTTC. Translation gives CASSEAAPPNYGYTF.

The chain employs TRBV20-1 and TRBJ2-2; D is undetermined. The CDR3 extends over 11 amino acids. Trimming removed 6 bases at V and 6 bases at J, with 8 bases between. Germline lookup yields CDR1 DFQATT and CDR2 SNEGSKA (reference sequence). Here the CDR3 DNA reads TGCAGTGCCTGGTGGTCCGGGGAGCTGTTTTTT. Amino acids: CSAWWSGELFF.

The V and J genes are TRBV6-1 and TRBJ2-5; TRBD2 matches at 14 bases. The CDR3 loop spans 16 amino acids. J gave up 1 base and V 3 bases, and 1 base lay outside the gene matches. Germline V gene data show CDR1 as MNHNS and CDR2 as SASEGT. The CDR3 is CASSDGTSGGQETQYF. Written as DNA, the CDR3 is TGTGCCAGCAGTGATGGGACTAGCGGGGGCCAAGAGACCCAGTACTTC.

This sequence joins TRBV5-1 and TRBJ2-3, with a possible D match to TRBD1 (6 bases). The V end was cut by 0 bases, the J end by 4 bases, with 15 bases between. Germline values: CDR1 SGHRS, CDR2 YFSETQ. CDR3 length: 16 amino acids. The CDR3 sequence: CASSLGQQGNSDTQYF. CDR3 DNA: TGCGCCAGCAGCTTGGGGCAACAGGGCAATTCAGATACGCAGTATTTT.

The V and J genes are TRBV5-1 and TRBJ1-6; D unresolved. The germline V gene encodes CDR1 SGHRS and CDR2 YFSETQ. V was cut by 3 bases and J by 7 bases, with 11 bases left in between. The CDR3 extends over 14 amino acids. The CDR3 nucleotides read TGCGCCAGCAGCTCCGGGTCCGAGAATTCACCCCTCCACTTT. Protein product: CASSSGSENSPLHF.

The sample holds a few counts of this clone. The chain uses TRBV9 and TRBJ2-3; 9 bases line up with TRBD2. The germline V gene has CDR1 SGDLS and CDR2 YYNGEE. This CDR3 has 15 residues. V lost 3 bases to trimming and J lost 2 bases; unmatched junction nucleotides: 4. The CDR3 nucleotides are TGTGCCAGCAGCGCGCTAGCGGGAACCACAGATACGCAGTATTTT. It translates to CASSALAGTTDTQYF.

This clone was detected once. This sequence joins TRBV7-8 and TRBJ2-6, with D possibly being TRBD1 (6 bases). The germline gives CDR1 SGHVS, CDR2 FQNEAQ. CDR3 length equals 17 residues. The germline V and J ends were trimmed by 0 bases and 2 bases, with 11 bases remaining between them. The chain's CDR3 is CASSLAPRTAGANVLTF. The CDR3 DNA reads as TGTGCCAGCAGCTTAGCACCAAGGACAGCTGGGGCCAACGTCCTGACTTTC.

V gene TRBV18 combines with J gene TRBJ1-1; D possibly corresponds to TRBD1 (6 bases). Germline V CDR1 and CDR2: KGHSH, LQKENI. Trimming removed 3 bases at V and 6 bases at J, with 20 bases between. The CDR3 has 16 amino acids. CDR3 in amino acids: CASSPRGAGLTPEAFF. The CDR3 nucleotides read TGTGCCAGCTCACCGCGGGGGGCTGGTCTGACACCTGAAGCTTTCTTT.

The chain carries TRBV14 and TRBJ2-5; TRBD1 might be the D (6 bases). V lost 4 bases to trimming and J lost 3 bases, with 15 bases between them. Germline values: CDR1 SGHDN, CDR2 FVKESK. The length of the CDR3 is 15 residues. The CDR3 protein is CASSPKQGIEETQYF. The CDR3 DNA reads TGTGCCAGCAGCCCAAAGCAGGGGATAGAAGAGACCCAGTACTTC. Based on the CDR3 plus reference TRBV14 and TRBJ2-5, the full variable domain is EAGVTQFPSHSVIEKGQTVTLRCDPISGHDNLYWYRRVMGKEIKFLLHFVKESKQDESGMPNNRFLAERTGGTYSTLKVQPAELEDSGVYFCASSPKQGIEETQYFGPGTRLLVL.

The chain carries TRBV7-5 and TRBJ2-7; no check of the table's D call, TRBD1, against the DNA was made. TRBV7-5 is a recognized pseudogene. The length of the CDR3 is 13 residues. The CDR3 reads CVRSLDQGLGQYF. CDR3 coding DNA: TGTGTCAGAAGCTTAGATCAGGGGTTAGGGCAGTACTTC.

The V call is TRBV5-6, the J call TRBJ2-3; 8 nucleotides agree with TRBD1. CDR3 size: 14 residues. Germline CDR1 reads SGHDT; CDR2 reads YYEEEE. V trimming: 3 bases; J trimming: 6 bases; junction bases outside the gene matches: 6. The chain's CDR3 is CASSSPGQEDTQYF. The CDR3 nucleotides are TGTGCCAGCAGCTCCCCGGGACAGGAGGATACGCAGTATTTT.

This clone has more than one count but fewer than ten. This chain links TRBV6-7 with TRBJ1-5; D is perhaps TRBD1 (5 bases). TRBV6-7 is an ORF, with its function uncertain. V was cut by 1 base and J by 2 bases, with 15 bases left in between. The CDR3 sequence is 17 residues long. CDR3 in amino acids: CASSYWGNSSCNQPQHF. In DNA form, the CDR3 reads TGTGCCAGCAGTTACTGGGGGAACAGCTCCTGCAATCAGCCCCAGCATTTT.

The V call is TRBV11-3, the J call TRBJ1-2; D perhaps matches TRBD1 (5 bases). CDR1 and CDR2 from the germline V gene are SGHNT and YENEEA. The CDR3 is made up of 14 amino acids. Trimming took off 5 bases at V and 3 bases at J, with 13 bases between the two ends. CDR3 nucleotide sequence: TGTGCCAGCAGCGGATTCAGGGAAGACTATGGCTACACCTTC. It specifies CASSGFREDYGYTF.

This clone was seen a handful of times. This rearrangement joins TRBV19 to TRBJ2-2; 8 nucleotides agree with TRBD2. The V gene end was trimmed by 6 bases and the J gene end by 6 bases; junction bases not matched to a gene: 9. From germline, CDR1 is LNHDA and CDR2 SQIVND (reference sequence). This CDR3 spans 15 amino acids. The DNA of the CDR3 is TGTGCCAGTAGCCCTAAAGCGGGAGTGGCCGGGGAGCTGTTTTTT. This codes for CASSPKAGVAGELFF.

The chain is built from TRBV6-6 and TRBJ1-2; 12 nucleotides agree with TRBD1. The CDR3 contains 15 residues. In germline, CDR1 is MNHNY, CDR2 SVGAGI (reference sequence). With 6 bases clipped from V and 8 bases from J, the junction kept 10 bases outside the gene matches. The CDR3 DNA sequence: TGTGCCAGCAGACTCCCGGGACAGGGGGCGCGGGGCTACACCTTC. It yields the protein CASRLPGQGARGYTF.

The gene calls are TRBV30 and TRBJ2-5, with 10 nucleotides matching TRBD1. The CDR3 sequence is 15 residues long. V shed 0 bases, J shed 5 bases, and the junction held 6 bases outside the gene matches. Germline CDR1 and CDR2: GTSNPN and SVGIG (reference sequence). This CDR3 is CAWSVVTGGGETQYF. The CDR3 bases are TGTGCCTGGAGTGTAGTGACAGGGGGCGGGGAGACCCAGTACTTC. Filled out from reference TRBV30 and TRBJ2-5, the complete variable domain reads SQTIHQWPATLVQPVGSPLSLECTVEGTSNPNLYWYRQAAGRGLQLLFYSVGIGQISSEVPQNLSASRPQDRQFILSSKKLLLSDSGFYLCAWSVVTGGGETQYFGPGTRLLVL.

This chain connects TRBV28 to TRBJ1-5, with 9 bases lining up with TRBD1. J was trimmed by 8 bases and V by 9 bases; bases with no gene match: 8. The CDR3 extends over 13 amino acids. Germline values: CDR1 MDHEN, CDR2 SYDVKM. CDR3 sequence: CASRTGEKKPQHF. CDR3 DNA sequence: TGTGCCAGTAGGACAGGGGAAAAGAAGCCCCAGCATTTT. Based on the CDR3 plus reference TRBV28 and TRBJ1-5, the full variable domain is DVKVTQSSRYLVKRTGEKVFLECVQDMDHENMFWYRQDPGLGLRLIYFSYDVKMKEKGDIPEGYSVSREKKERFSLILESASTNQTSMYLCASRTGEKKPQHFGDGTRLSIL.

The rearrangement links TRBV18 to TRBJ1-5; the match to TRBD1 covers 7 bases. There are 13 residues in the CDR3. With V trimmed by 8 bases and J by 7 bases, 8 bases remained unmatched. CDR1 KGHSH and CDR2 LQKENI come from the germline V gene. The CDR3 DNA is TGTGCCAGCACGACAGGGTTTAACCAGCCCCAGCATTTT. As protein: CASTTGFNQPQHF.

This clone has more than one count but fewer than ten. This chain links TRBV5-1 with TRBJ2-2; TRBD1 agrees at 7 bases. The CDR3 is made up of 13 amino acids. CDR1 and CDR2 from the germline V gene are SGHRS and YFSETQ. V lost 2 bases, J lost 6 bases, and 1 base stayed unmatched. CDR3 DNA: TGCGCCAGCAGCTTTACAGGGGCCGGGGAGCTGTTTTTT. It is translated as CASSFTGAGELFF.

Written as DNA, the CDR3 is TGTGCCAGCAGCTTAGTGGCAGGGGTCTCCTCCTACGAGCAGTACTTC. It translates to CASSLVAGVSSYEQYF. The rearrangement uses TRBV11-2 and TRBJ2-7; weak D call: TRBD1 (6 bases). V was trimmed by 1 base and J by 0 bases, leaving 13 bases between them. This CDR3 region has 16 residues. Germline V gene lookup returns CDR1 SGHAT and CDR2 FQNNGV. Complete variable domain (other parts from reference TRBV11-2 and TRBJ2-7): EAGVAQSPRYKIIEKRQSVAFWCNPISGHATLYWYQQILGQGPKLLIQFQNNGVVDDSQLPKDRFSAERLKGVDSTLKIQPAKLEDSAVYLCASSLVAGVSSYEQYFGPGTRLTVT.

The rearrangement joins TRBV10-2 to TRBJ2-7; D is uncertain. The V end lost 3 bases, the J end lost 7 bases, and 19 bases lay between the germline ends. The length of the CDR3 is 15 residues. Germline CDR1 and CDR2: WSHSY and SAAADI. The CDR3 loop reads CASSDSNARMGEQYV. CDR3 DNA: TGCGCCAGCAGTGATTCAAACGCCCGAATGGGGGAGCAGTACGTC.

The J gene is TRBJ1-5, the V gene TRBV7-8, with 7 nucleotides matching TRBD1. The V gene's germline CDR1 is SGHVS and CDR2 FQNEAQ. This CDR3 is 17 amino acids long. V was clipped by 5 bases and J by 5 bases; unmatched bases: 15. The CDR3 is CASSRNRGNGQDQPQHF. Here the CDR3 DNA reads TGTGCCAGCAGCCGGAACAGGGGCAATGGTCAGGATCAGCCCCAGCATTTT.

The table lists this clone with a count of one. The chain couples TRBV7-2 to TRBJ2-2; 9 nucleotides match TRBD2. V lost 5 bases and J lost 5; bases outside the gene matches: 9. This CDR3 has 16 residues. The germline CDR1 and CDR2 sequences are SGHTA and FQGNSA. The CDR3 region has the DNA TGTGCCAGCAGCCCACGGAATAGCGGGGGAACCGGGGAGCTGTTTTTT. Translated: CASSPRNSGGTGELFF.

This clone was seen once. The J gene is TRBJ2-1, the V gene TRBV7-2, with 8 bases matching TRBD1. Germline CDR1 SGHTA, CDR2 FQGNSA. The V segment lost 8 bases and the J segment 5 bases; nucleotides outside the gene matches: 8. The CDR3 has 14 amino acids. The CDR3 spells CASGRQGSDNEQFF. The DNA for the CDR3 is TGTGCCAGCGGCCGACAGGGGTCTGACAATGAGCAGTTCTTC.